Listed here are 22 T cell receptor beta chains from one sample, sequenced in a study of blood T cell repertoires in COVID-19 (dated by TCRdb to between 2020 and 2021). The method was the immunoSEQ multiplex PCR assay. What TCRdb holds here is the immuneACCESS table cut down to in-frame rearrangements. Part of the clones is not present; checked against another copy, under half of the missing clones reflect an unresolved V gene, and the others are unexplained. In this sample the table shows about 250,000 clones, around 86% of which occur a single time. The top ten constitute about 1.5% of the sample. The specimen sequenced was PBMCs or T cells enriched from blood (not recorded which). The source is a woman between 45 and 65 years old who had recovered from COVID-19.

The DNA for the CDR3 is TGTGCCAGCAGTTTTAGCGGGCGAGGGCTCGAGACCCAGTACTTC. Amino acids: CASSFSGRGLETQYF. This chain links TRBV7-2 with TRBJ2-5; 7 bases match TRBD2. The V gene end was trimmed by 6 bases and the J gene end by 5 bases; junction bases not matched to a gene: 12. The CDR3 loop spans 15 amino acids. Germline CDR1 and CDR2: SGHTA and FQGNSA.

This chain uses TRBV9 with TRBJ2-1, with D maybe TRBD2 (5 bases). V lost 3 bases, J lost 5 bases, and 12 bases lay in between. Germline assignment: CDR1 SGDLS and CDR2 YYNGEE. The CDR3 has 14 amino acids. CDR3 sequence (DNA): TGTGCCAGCAGCGAGACCCCACTAGACAATGAGCAGTTCTTC. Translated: CASSETPLDNEQFF.

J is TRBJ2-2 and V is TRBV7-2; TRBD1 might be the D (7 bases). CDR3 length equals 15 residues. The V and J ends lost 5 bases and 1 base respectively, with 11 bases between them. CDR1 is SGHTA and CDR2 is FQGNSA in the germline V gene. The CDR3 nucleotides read TGTGCCAGCAGCCCAGGGGGGTGGAACACCGGGGAGCTGTTTTTT. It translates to CASSPGGWNTGELFF.

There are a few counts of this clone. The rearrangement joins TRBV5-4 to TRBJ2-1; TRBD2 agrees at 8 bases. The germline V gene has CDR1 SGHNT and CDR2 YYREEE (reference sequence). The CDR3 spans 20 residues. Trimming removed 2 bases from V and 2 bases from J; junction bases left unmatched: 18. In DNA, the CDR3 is TGTGCCAGCAGCTTTCTTCGCGGGAGGTCCCGAGTTAGCACCTACAATGAGCAGTTCTTC. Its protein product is CASSFLRGRSRVSTYNEQFF.

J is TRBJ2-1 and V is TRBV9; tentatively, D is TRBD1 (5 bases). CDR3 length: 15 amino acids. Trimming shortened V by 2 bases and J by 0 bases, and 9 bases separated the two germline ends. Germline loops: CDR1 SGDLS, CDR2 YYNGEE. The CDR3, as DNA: TGTGCCAGCAGCGTTCAGGGTAACTCCTACAATGAGCAGTTCTTC. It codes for CASSVQGNSYNEQFF. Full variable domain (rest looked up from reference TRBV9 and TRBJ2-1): DSGVTQTPKHLITATGQRVTLRCSPRSGDLSVYWYQQSLDQGLQFLIQYYNGEERAKGNILERFSAQQFPDLHSELNLSSLELGDSALYFCASSVQGNSYNEQFFGPGTRLTVL.

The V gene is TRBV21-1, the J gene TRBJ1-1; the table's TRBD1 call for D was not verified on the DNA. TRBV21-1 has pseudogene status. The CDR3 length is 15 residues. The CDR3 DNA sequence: TGTGCCAGCAACAAAGGGGGCCTAGAGAACACTGAAGCTTTCTTT. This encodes CASNKGGLENTEAFF.

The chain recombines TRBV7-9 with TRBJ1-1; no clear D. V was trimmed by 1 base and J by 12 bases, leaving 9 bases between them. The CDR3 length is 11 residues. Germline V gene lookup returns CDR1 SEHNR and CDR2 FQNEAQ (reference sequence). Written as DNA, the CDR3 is TGTGCCAGCAGCTTAGGCGGTGACTCTTTCTTT. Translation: CASSLGGDSFF.

The CDR3 loop is CASSVYRGSGNTIYF. The DNA for the CDR3 is TGTGCCAGTAGTGTCTACAGGGGCTCTGGAAACACCATATATTTT. The rearrangement joins TRBV19 to TRBJ1-3; TRBD1 aligns across 7 bases. Unmatched junction bases numbered 4, after V lost 5 bases and J lost 0 bases. Germline V gene lookup returns CDR1 LNHDA and CDR2 SQIVND (reference sequence). This CDR3 has 15 amino acids.

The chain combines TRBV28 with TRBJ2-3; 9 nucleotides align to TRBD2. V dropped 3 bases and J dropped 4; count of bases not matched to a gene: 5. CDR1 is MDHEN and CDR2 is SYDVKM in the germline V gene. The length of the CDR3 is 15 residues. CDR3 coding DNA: TGTGCCAGCAGTTTCTTAGCGGGAGACGCAGATACGCAGTATTTT. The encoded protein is CASSFLAGDADTQYF. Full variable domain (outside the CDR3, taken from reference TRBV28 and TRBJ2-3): DVKVTQSSRYLVKRTGEKVFLECVQDMDHENMFWYRQDPGLGLRLIYFSYDVKMKEKGDIPEGYSVSREKKERFSLILESASTNQTSMYLCASSFLAGDADTQYFGPGTRLTVL.

The CDR3 DNA sequence: TGTGCCAGCTGCCGGGACACTCAAGAGACCCAGTACTTC. Encoded protein: CASCRDTQETQYF. The gene calls are TRBV18 and TRBJ2-5; possibly TRBD1 for D (6 bases). This CDR3 contains 13 residues. Germline CDR1 reads KGHSH; CDR2 reads LQKENI. Trimming pared 7 bases from V and 2 bases from J, leaving 11 bases between. Using reference TRBV18 and TRBJ2-5 for the parts outside the CDR3, the full variable domain is NAGVMQNPRHLVRRRGQEARLRCSPMKGHSHVYWYRQLPEEGLKFMVYLQKENIIDESGMPKERFSAEFPKEGPSILRIQQVVRGDSAAYFCASCRDTQETQYFGPGTRLLVL.

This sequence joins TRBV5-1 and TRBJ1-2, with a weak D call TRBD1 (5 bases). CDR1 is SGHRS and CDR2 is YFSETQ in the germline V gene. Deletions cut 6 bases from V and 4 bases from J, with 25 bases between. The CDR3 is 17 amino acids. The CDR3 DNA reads TGCGCCAGCACTCCATTGGGAGGGGAATCAACTCCCTATGGCTACACCTTC. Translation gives CASTPLGGESTPYGYTF.

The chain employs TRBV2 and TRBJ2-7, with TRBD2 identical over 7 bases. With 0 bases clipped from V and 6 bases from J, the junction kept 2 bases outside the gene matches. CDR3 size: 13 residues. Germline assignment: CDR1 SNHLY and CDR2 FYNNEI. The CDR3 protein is CASSEAGGSEQYF. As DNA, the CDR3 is TGTGCCAGCAGTGAAGCCGGGGGGAGCGAGCAGTACTTC.

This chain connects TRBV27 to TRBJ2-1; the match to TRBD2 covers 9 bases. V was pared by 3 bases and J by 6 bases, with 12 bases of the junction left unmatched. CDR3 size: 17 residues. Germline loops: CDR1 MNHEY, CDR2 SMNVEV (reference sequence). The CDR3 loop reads CASSFVVAGVSLNEQFF. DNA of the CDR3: TGTGCCAGCAGTTTTGTGGTAGCGGGAGTTTCCCTCAATGAGCAGTTCTTC.

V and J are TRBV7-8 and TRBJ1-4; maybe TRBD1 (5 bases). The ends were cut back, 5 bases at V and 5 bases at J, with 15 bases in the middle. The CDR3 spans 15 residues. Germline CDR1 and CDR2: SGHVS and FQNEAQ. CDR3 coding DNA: TGTGCCAGCAGCCGAAGTGGGGGGATGAATGAAAAACTGTTTTTT. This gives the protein CASSRSGGMNEKLFF.

The CDR3 DNA is TGTGCCAGCAGTGAAGGAGCTAGCGGTAACACCGGGGAGCTGTTTTTT. It encodes CASSEGASGNTGELFF. The chain joins TRBV2 to TRBJ2-2; TRBD2 matches 7 bases. Germline V CDR1 and CDR2: SNHLY, FYNNEI. The CDR3 totals 16 residues. J lost 2 bases, V lost 1 base, and 4 bases had no gene match.

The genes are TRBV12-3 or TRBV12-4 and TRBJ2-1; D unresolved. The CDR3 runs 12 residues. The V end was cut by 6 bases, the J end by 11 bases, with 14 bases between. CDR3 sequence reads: CASSPDELKQFF. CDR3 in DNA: TGTGCCAGCAGCCCCGATGAACTGAAGCAGTTCTTC.

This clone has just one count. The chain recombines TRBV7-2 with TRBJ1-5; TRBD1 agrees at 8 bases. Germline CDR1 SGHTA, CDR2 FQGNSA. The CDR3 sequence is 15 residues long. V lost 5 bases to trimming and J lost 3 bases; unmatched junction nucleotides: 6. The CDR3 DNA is TGTGCCAGCAGCGAGGACAGGGCCTACAATCAGCCCCAGCATTTT. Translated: CASSEDRAYNQPQHF.

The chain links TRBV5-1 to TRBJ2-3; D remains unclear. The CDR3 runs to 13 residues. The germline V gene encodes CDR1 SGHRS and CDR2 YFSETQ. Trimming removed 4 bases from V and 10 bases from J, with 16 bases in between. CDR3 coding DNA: TGCGCCAGCAGCCCCCGTGACCCCCAGGCGCAGTATTTT. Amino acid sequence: CASSPRDPQAQYF.

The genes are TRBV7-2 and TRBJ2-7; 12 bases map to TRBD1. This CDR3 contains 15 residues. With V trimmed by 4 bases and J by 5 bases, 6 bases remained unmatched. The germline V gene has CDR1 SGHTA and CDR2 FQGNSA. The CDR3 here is CASSSWDRGLHEQYF. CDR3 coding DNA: TGTGCCAGCAGCTCGTGGGACAGGGGGCTCCACGAGCAGTACTTC.

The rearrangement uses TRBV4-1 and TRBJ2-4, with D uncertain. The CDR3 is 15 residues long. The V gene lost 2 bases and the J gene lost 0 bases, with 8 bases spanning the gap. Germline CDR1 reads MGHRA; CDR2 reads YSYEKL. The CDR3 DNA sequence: TGCGCCAGCAGCCAAACTGGGCTAGCCAAAAACATTCAGTACTTC. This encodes CASSQTGLAKNIQYF.

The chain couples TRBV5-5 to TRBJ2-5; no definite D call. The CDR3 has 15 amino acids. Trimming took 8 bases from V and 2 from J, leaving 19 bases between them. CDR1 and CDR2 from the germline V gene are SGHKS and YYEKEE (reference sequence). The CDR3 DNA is TGTGCCAGTCAGCTCGTCGGCGGCTTACAAGAGACCCAGTACTTC. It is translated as CASQLVGGLQETQYF.

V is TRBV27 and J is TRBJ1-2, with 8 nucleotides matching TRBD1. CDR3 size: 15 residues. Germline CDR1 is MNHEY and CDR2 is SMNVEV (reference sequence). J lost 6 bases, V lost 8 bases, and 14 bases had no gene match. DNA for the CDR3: TGTGCCAGCTCTCTCCAGGGGGACAGGCGGAATGGCTACACCTTC. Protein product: CASSLQGDRRNGYTF.